The TCR beta chain described here comes from a study of blood T cells in healthy people across ages. The CDR3 has 18 amino acids. The ends lost 9 bases at V and 2 bases at J; junction bases unmatched: 15. The authors ran a second PCR of roughly 7 to 11 cycles using a sample-barcoded 5' primer and a J-beta primer mix. TCRdb recomputed calls from the 5' RACE reads with MiXCR, one row per CDR3 protein. The sample has about 1 million distinct CDR3 sequences, approximately 25% seen once. The data were also submitted as part of a second study, on T cells of mothers and their children.

Sequenced input: blood. The receptor was derived from a girl under 10 years old in good health. The rearrangement uses TRBV12-3 or TRBV12-4 and TRBJ2-5; 13 positions agree with TRBD2. Written as DNA, the CDR3 is TGTGCCAGTTCCGGGACTAGCGGGACCAATCCTTTACAAGAGACCCAGTACTTC. As protein: CASSGTSGTNPLQETQYF.